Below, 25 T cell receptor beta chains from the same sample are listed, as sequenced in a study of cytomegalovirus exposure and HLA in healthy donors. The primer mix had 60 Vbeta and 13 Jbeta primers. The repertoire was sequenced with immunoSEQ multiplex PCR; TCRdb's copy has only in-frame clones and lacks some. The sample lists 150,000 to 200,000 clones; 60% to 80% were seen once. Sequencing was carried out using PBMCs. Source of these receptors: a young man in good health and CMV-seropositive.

The CDR3 loop reads CASSEPHRGSGYGYTF. The CDR3 DNA reads TGTGCCAGCAGTGAACCCCATCGAGGGTCGGGCTATGGCTACACCTTC. The gene calls are TRBV25-1 and TRBJ1-2, with unresolved D. Per germline, CDR1 MGHDK and CDR2 SYGVNS. Between the trimmed V and J ends, which lost 2 bases and 4 bases, there was a span of 17 bases. CDR3 length: 16 residues.

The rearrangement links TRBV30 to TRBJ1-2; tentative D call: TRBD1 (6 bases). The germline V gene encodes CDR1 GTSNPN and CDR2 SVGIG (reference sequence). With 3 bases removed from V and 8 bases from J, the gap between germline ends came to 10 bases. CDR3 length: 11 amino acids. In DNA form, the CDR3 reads TGTGCCTGGAGAGAGGGGGGGGGCTACACCTTC. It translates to CAWREGGGYTF.

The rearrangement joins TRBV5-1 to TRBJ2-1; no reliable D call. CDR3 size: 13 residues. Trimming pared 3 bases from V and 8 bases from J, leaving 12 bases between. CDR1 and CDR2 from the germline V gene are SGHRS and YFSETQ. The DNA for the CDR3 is TGCGCCAGCAGCTCCCCAAGCGTCGATGAGCAGTTCTTC. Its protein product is CASSSPSVDEQFF.

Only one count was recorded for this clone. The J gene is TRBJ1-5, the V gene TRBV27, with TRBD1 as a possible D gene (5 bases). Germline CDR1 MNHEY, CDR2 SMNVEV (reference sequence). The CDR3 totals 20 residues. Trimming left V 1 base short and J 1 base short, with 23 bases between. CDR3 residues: CASSLWGVNSKAASNQPQHF. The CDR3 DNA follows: TGTGCCAGCAGTTTATGGGGCGTTAACTCAAAGGCTGCGAGCAATCAGCCCCAGCATTTT.

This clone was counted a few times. The CDR3 is CATSPRTSGTNNEQFF. The CDR3 DNA sequence: TGTGCCACCAGCCCTCGGACTAGCGGGACCAACAATGAGCAGTTCTTC. This rearrangement joins TRBV15 to TRBJ2-1; 12 nucleotides match TRBD2. V shed 5 bases and J 5 bases; nucleotides not matched to a gene: 7. This CDR3 comprises 16 residues. Germline CDR1 LNHNV, CDR2 YYDKDF (reference sequence).

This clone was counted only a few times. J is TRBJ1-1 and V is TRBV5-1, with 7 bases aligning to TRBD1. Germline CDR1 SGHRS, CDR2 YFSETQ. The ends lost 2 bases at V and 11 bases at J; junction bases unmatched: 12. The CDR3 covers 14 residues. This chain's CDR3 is CASSLKPTGPEAFF. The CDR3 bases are TGCGCCAGCAGCTTAAAACCGACAGGGCCCGAGGCTTTCTTT.

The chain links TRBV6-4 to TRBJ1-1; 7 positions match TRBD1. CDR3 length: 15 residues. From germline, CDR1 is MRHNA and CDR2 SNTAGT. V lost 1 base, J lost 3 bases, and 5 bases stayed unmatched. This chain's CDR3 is CASSDYRGGYTEAFF. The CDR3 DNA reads TGTGCCAGCAGTGACTACAGGGGCGGTTACACTGAAGCTTTCTTT.

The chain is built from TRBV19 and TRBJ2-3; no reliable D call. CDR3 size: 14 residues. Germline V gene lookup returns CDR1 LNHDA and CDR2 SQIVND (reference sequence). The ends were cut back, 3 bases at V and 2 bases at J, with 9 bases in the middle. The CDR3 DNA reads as TGTGCCAGTAGTATCTCCTATCCCACAGATACGCAGTATTTT. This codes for CASSISYPTDTQYF.

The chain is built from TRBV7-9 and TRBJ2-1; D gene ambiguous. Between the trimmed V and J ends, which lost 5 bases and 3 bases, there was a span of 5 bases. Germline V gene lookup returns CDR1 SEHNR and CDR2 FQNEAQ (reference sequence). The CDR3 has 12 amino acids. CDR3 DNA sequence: TGTGCCAGCAGCCTTTACTACAATGAGCAGTTCTTC. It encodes CASSLYYNEQFF.

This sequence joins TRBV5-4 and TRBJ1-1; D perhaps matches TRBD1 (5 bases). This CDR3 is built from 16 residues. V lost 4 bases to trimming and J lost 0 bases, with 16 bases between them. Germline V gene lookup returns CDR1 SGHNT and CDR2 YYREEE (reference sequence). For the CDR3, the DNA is TGTGCCAGCAGCCACGGGGCTAGCGCCATGAACACTGAAGCTTTCTTT. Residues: CASSHGASAMNTEAFF.

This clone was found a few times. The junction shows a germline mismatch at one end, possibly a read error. DNA of the CDR3: TGTGCCAGCAGCTTCGGGACAGGTGACTTC. This sequence encodes CASSFGTGDF. The chain couples TRBV7-3 to TRBJ1-2; 8 nucleotides match TRBD1. The CDR3 runs 10 residues. Per the germline V gene, CDR1 is SGHTA and CDR2 is FQGTGA.

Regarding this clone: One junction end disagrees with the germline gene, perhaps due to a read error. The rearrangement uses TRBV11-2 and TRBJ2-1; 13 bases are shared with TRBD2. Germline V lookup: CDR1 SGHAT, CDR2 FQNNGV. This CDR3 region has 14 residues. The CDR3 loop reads CASSPRLAGGSPIF. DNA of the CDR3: TGTGCCAGCAGCCCGCGACTAGCGGGGGGTTCCCCGATCTTC.

CDR3 bases: TGTGCCAGCAGAGCCAGGACTAGCGGGAGTTCCTACGAGCAGTACGTC. This gives the protein CASRARTSGSSYEQYV. V and J are TRBV2 and TRBJ2-7; 13 bases map to TRBD2. Germline V gene data show CDR1 as SNHLY and CDR2 as FYNNEI. The CDR3 spans 16 residues. Trimming took 6 bases from V and 1 from J; bases not matched to a gene: 6.

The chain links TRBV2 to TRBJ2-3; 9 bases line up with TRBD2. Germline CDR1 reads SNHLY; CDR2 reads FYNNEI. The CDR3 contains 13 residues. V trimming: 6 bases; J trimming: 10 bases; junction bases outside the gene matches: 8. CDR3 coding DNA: TGTGCCAGCAGGTCTAGCGGGGCGGCCCCGCAGTATTTT. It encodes CASRSSGAAPQYF.

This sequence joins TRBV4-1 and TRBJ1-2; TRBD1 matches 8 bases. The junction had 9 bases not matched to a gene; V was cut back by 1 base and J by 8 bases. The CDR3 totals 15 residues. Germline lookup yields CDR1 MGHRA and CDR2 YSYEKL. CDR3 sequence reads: CASSQVDREGGGYTF. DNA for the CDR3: TGCGCCAGCAGCCAAGTGGACAGGGAAGGAGGGGGCTACACCTTC.

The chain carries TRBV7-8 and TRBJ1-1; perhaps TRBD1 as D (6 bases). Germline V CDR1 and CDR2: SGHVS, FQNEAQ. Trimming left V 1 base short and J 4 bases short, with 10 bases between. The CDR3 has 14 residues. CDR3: CASSLEFRGTEAFF. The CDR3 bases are TGTGCCAGCAGCTTAGAGTTCAGGGGCACTGAAGCTTTCTTT.

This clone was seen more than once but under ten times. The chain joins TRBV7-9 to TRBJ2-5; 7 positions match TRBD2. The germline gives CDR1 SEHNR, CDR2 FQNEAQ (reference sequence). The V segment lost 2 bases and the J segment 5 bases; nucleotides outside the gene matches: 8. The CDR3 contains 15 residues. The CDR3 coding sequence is TGTGCCAGCAGCTTATCTAGCGGTGATGCGGAGACCCAGTACTTC. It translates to CASSLSSGDAETQYF.

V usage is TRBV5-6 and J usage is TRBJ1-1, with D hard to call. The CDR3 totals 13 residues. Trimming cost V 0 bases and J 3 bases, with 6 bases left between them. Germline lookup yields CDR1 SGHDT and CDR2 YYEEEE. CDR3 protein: CASSLGTHTEAFF. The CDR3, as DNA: TGTGCCAGCAGCTTGGGTACTCACACTGAAGCTTTCTTT.

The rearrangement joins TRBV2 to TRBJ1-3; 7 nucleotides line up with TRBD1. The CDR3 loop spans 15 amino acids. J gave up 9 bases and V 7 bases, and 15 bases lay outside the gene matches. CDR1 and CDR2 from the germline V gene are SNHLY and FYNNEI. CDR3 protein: CASTSSRDSLSTIYF. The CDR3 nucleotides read TGTGCCAGCACGTCCAGCCGGGACAGCCTTTCCACCATATATTTT.

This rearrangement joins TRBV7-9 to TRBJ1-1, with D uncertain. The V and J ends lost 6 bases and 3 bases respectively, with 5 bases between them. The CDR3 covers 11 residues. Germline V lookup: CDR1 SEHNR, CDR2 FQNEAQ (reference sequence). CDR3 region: CASSADTEAFF. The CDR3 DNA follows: TGTGCCAGCAGTGCGGACACTGAAGCTTTCTTT.

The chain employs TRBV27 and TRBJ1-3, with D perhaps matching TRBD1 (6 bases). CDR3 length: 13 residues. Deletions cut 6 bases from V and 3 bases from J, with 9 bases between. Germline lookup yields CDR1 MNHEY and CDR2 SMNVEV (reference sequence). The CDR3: CASRSRGGNTIYF. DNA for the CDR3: TGTGCCAGCAGGAGCAGGGGTGGAAACACCATATATTTT.

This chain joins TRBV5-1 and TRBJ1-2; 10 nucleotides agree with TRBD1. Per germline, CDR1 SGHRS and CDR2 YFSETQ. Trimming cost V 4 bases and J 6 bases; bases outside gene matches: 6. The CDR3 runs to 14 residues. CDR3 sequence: CASSTGQGKNGYTF. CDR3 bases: TGCGCCAGCAGCACGGGACAGGGGAAAAATGGCTACACCTTC.

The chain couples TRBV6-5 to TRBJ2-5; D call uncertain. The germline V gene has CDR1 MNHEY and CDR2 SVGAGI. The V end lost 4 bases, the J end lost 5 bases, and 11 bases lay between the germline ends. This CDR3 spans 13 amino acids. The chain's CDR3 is CASSSSEAETQYF. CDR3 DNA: TGTGCCAGCAGTTCTAGTGAGGCGGAGACCCAGTACTTC.

CDR3 sequence (DNA): TGTGCCAGCACCCCATATGGCAGCTCTGGAAACACCATATATTTT. Translated: CASTPYGSSGNTIYF. The chain carries TRBV6-1 and TRBJ1-3; D gene ambiguous. The CDR3 covers 15 residues. Trimming took off 7 bases at V and 0 bases at J, with 13 bases between the two ends. CDR1 is MNHNS, CDR2 SASEGT, per germline.

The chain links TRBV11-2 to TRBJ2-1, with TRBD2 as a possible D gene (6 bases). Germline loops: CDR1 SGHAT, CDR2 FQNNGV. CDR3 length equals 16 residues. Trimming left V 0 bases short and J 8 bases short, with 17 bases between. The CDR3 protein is CASSLEGVADEDEQFF. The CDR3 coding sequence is TGTGCCAGCAGCTTAGAGGGGGTAGCGGACGAGGATGAGCAGTTCTTC.